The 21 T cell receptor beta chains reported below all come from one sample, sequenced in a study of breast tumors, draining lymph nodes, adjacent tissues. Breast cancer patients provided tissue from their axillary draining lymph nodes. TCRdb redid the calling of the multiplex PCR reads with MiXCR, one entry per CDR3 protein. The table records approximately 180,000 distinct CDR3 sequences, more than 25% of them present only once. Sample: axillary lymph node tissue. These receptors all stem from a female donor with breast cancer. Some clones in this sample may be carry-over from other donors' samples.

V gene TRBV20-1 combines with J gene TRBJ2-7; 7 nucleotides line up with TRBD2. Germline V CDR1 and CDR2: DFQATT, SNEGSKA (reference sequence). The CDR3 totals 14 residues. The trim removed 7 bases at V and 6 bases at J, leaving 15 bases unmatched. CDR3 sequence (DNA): TGCAGTGTTAGCAACCCGGGAGGTAGCGGCGAGCAGTACTTC. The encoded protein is CSVSNPGGSGEQYF.

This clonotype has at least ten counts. The CDR3 here is CASSLTWNTGELFF. DNA of the CDR3: TGTGCCAGCAGCTTGACCTGGAACACCGGGGAGCTGTTTTTT. The V gene is TRBV7-3, the J gene TRBJ2-2; D gene ambiguous. This CDR3 comprises 14 residues. Germline CDR1 and CDR2: SGHTA and FQGTGA. V dropped 3 bases and J dropped 1 base, with 6 bases sitting between them. Combining the CDR3 with reference TRBV7-3 and TRBJ2-2 gives the whole variable domain GAGVSQTPSNKVTEKGKYVELRCDPISGHTALYWYRQSLGQGPEFLIYFQGTGAADDSGLPNDRFFAVRPEGSVSTLKIQRTERGDSAVYLCASSLTWNTGELFFGEGSRLTVL.

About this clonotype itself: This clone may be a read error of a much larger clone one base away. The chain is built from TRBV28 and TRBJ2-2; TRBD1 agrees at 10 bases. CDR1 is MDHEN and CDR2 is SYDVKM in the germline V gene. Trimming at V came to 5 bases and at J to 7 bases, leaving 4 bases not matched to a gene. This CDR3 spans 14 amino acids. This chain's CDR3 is CASSRTGGIGELFF. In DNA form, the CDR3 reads TGTGCCAGCAGTCGGACAGGGGGAATCGGGGAGCTGTTTTTT.

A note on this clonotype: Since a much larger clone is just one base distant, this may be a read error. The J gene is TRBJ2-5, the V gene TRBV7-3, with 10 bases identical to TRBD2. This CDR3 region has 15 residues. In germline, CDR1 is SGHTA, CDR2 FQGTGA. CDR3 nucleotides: TGTGCCAGCAGCTTACTAGCGGGGGTGTCTGAGACCCAGCACTTC. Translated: CASSLLAGVSETQHF.

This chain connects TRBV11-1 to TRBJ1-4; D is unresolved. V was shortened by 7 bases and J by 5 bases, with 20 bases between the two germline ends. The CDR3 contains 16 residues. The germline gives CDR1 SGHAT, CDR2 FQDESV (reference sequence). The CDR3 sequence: CASTTGGFSYNEKLFF. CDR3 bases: TGTGCCAGCACGACCGGAGGGTTCTCCTACAATGAAAAACTGTTTTTT.

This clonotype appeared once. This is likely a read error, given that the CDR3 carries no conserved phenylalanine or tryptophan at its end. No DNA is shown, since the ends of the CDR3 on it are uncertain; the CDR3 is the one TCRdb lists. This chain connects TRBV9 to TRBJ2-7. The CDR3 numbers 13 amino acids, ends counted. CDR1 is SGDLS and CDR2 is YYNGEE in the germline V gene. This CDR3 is CASSVPLGGPTPS.

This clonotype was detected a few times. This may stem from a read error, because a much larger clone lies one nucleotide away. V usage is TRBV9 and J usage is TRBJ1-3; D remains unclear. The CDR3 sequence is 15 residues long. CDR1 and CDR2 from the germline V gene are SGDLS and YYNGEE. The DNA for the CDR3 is TGTGCCAGCAGCGTAGATATAGACTCTGGAAACACCACATATTTT. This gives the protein CASSVDIDSGNTTYF. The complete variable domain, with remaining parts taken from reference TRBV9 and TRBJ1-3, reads DSGVTQTPKHLITATGQRVTLRCSPRSGDLSVYWYQQSLDQGLQFLIQYYNGEERAKGNILERFSAQQFPDLHSELNLSSLELGDSALYFCASSVDIDSGNTTYFGEGSWLTVV.

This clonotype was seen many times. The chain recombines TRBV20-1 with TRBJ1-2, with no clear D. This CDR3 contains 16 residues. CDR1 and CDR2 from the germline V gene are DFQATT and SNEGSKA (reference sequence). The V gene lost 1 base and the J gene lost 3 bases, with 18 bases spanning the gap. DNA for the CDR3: TGCAGTGCTAGAGTTTTCGCAGGACCCCTAGACTATGGCTACACCTTC. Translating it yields CSARVFAGPLDYGYTF.

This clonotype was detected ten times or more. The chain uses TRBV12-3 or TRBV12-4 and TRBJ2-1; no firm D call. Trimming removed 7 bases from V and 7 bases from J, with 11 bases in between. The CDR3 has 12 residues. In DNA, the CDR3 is TGTGCCAGCAATCGAGATCAGAATGAGCAGTTCTTC. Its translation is CASNRDQNEQFF.

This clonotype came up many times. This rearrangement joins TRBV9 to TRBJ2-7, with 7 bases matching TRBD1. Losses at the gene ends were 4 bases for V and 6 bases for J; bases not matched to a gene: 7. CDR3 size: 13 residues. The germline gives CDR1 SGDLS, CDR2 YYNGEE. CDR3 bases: TGTGCCAGCAGCCCCCGACAGGGACCCGAGCAGTACTTC. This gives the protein CASSPRQGPEQYF.

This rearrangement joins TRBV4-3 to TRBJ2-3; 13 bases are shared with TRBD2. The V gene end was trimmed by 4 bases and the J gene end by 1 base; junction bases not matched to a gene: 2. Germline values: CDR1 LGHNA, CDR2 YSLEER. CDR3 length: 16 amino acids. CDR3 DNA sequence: TGCGCCAGCAGCCCTGGACTAGCGGGGGGCACAGATACGCAGTATTTT. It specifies CASSPGLAGGTDTQYF.

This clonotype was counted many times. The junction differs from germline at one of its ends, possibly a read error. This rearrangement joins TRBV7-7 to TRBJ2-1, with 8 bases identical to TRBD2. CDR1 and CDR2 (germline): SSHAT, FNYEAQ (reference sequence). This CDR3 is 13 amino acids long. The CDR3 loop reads CASSAGTSNEQFF. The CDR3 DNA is TGTGCTAGCAGCGCCGGGACTAGCAATGAGCAGTTCTTC.

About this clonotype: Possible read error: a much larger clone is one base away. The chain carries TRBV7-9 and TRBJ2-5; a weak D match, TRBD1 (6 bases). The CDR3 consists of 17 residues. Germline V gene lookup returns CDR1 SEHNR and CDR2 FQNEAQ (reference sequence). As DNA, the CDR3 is TGTGCCAGCAGCTTCCACCCCACAGGGAAACCCCAAGAGCCCCAGTACTTC. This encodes CASSFHPTGKPQEPQYF.

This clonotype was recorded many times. The CDR3 nucleotides read TGTGCCAGCAGCGGTGGCACAGATACGCAGTATTTT. It codes for CASSGGTDTQYF. The gene calls are TRBV9 and TRBJ2-3; D call uncertain. The CDR3 extends over 12 amino acids. The germline CDR1 and CDR2 sequences are SGDLS and YYNGEE. V was cut by 3 bases and J by 1 base, with 3 bases left in between.

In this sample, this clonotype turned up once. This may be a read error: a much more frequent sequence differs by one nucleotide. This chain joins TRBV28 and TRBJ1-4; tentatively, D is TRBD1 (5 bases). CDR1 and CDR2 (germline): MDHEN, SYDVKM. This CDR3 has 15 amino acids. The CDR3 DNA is TGTGCCAGCAGTACCGTTGGGGGGACTAGTGAAAAACTGTTTTTT. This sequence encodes CASSTVGGTSEKLFF.

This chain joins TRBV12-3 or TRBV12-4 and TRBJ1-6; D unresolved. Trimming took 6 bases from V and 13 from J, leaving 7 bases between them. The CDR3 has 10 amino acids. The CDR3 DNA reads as TGTGCCAGCAGAGAAGCGCCCCTCCACTTT. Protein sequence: CASREAPLHF.

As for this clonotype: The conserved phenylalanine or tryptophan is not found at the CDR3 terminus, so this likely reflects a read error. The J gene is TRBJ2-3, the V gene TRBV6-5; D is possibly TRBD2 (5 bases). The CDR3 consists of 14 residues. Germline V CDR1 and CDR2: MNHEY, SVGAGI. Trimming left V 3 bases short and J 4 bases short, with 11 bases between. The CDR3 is CASSYLLGADTQYS. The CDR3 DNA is TGTGCCAGCAGTTATTTATTGGGAGCAGATACGCAGTATTCT.

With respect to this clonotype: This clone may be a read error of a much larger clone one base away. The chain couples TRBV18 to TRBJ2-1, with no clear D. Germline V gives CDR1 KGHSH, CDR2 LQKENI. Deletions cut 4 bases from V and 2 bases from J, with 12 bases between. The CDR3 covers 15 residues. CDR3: CASSLETDPYNEQFF. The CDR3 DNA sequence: TGTGCCAGCTCACTTGAGACGGATCCCTACAATGAGCAGTTCTTC.

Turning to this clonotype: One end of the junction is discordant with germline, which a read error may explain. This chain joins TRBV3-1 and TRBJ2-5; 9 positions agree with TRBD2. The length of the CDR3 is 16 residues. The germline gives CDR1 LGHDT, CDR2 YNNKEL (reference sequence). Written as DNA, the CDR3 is TGTGCCAGTAGCCCAGGTAGCGGGGGATCCCAAGAGACCCAGTACTTC. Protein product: CASSPGSGGSQETQYF.

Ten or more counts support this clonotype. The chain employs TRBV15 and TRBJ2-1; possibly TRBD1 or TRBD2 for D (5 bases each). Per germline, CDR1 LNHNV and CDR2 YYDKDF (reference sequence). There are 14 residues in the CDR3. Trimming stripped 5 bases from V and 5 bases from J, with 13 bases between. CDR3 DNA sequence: TGTGCCACCAGCGGGGGACGAGGGCACAATGAGCAGTTCTTC. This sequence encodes CATSGGRGHNEQFF.

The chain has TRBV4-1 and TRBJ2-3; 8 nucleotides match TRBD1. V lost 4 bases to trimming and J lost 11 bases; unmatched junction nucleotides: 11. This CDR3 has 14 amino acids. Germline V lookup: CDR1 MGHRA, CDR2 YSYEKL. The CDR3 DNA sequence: TGCGCCAGCAGCCTTGACAGGGGTCGTAATGAGCAGTATTTT. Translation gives CASSLDRGRNEQYF.